One sample yielded the 23 T cell receptor beta chains listed below, sequenced in a study of CD8 T cells in ankylosing spondylitis. Study-level results: Blood from ankylosing spondylitis patients appeared to carry a characteristic roughly 8-variant TCR beta motif.

TCRdb re-derived calls from the 5' RACE reads in MiXCR, one entry per CDR3 protein. The repertoire holds a few hundred thousand distinct CDR3 sequences, with about 20% as singletons. The antigens for these receptors are not known. Specimen: blood, either unsorted or a sorted T cell fraction (not recorded which). The receptors shown here come from a male donor with ankylosing spondylitis.

The chain combines TRBV29-1 with TRBJ2-7; 12 bases line up with TRBD2. The CDR3 covers 13 residues. Trimming cost V 7 bases and J 7 bases; bases outside gene matches: 8. Germline V gene data show CDR1 as SQVTM and CDR2 as ANQGSEA. CDR3 sequence: CSDRLAGEGEQYF. The CDR3 coding sequence is TGCAGCGATAGACTAGCGGGAGAAGGAGAGCAGTACTTC.

The rearrangement joins TRBV12-3 or TRBV12-4 to TRBJ2-7; TRBD1 aligns across 8 bases. Trimming took 7 bases from V and 3 from J; bases not matched to a gene: 11. The CDR3 runs 15 residues. CDR3 in DNA: TGTGCCAGCACCTCCGAGACAGGGGAAAACTACGAGCAGTACTTC. Protein sequence: CASTSETGENYEQYF.

V gene TRBV28 combines with J gene TRBJ2-3; 11 bases align to TRBD1. Germline lookup yields CDR1 MDHEN and CDR2 SYDVKM. V shed 3 bases, J shed 6 bases, and the junction held 5 bases outside the gene matches. CDR3 size: 15 residues. The CDR3, as DNA: TGTGCCAGCAGTTTGGACAGGGGGCTGTGGGATACGCAGTATTTT. Protein: CASSLDRGLWDTQYF.

The chain carries TRBV5-5 and TRBJ2-7, with D hard to call. Germline loops: CDR1 SGHKS, CDR2 YYEKEE (reference sequence). Deletions cut 0 bases from V and 4 bases from J, with 17 bases between. The CDR3 extends over 16 amino acids. The CDR3 DNA follows: TGTGCCAGCAGCTTGGGGATCGGCCGGTCGGAGTACGAGCAGTACTTC. It codes for CASSLGIGRSEYEQYF.

This clonotype has more than one count but fewer than ten. The chain combines TRBV12-3 or TRBV12-4 with TRBJ2-7, with a possible D match to TRBD1 (6 bases). This CDR3 has 16 residues. The V end was cut by 5 bases, the J end by 3 bases, with 20 bases between. The CDR3 loop is CASSAQGHQIFYEQYF. Here the CDR3 DNA reads TGTGCCAGCAGTGCCCAGGGACACCAGATATTCTACGAGCAGTACTTC.

As to this clonotype: Its ends do not fully match the called genes, so a read error is possible. This chain uses TRBV2 with TRBJ1-5; no clear D. The CDR3 runs to 16 residues. Germline CDR1 is SNHLY and CDR2 is FYNNEI. CDR3 loop: CASREGRMVSNQPQHF. DNA for the CDR3: TGTGCCAGCAGGGAAGGCCGGATGGTTAGCAATCAGCCCCAGCATTTT.

This clonotype occurred many times. The rearrangement links TRBV24-1 to TRBJ2-1; either TRBD1 or TRBD2 may fit D (5 bases each). The CDR3 is 19 amino acids. Germline V CDR1 and CDR2: KGHDR, SFDVKD. V lost 3 bases and J lost 4, with 24 bases in between. This CDR3 reads CATSDTLERGRALYNEQFF. In DNA form, the CDR3 reads TGTGCCACCAGTGATACGCTGGAACGGGGCAGGGCTCTATACAATGAGCAGTTCTTC.

This clonotype was observed a handful of times. This chain joins TRBV20-1 and TRBJ2-7; 14 nucleotides agree with TRBD2. V was pared by 2 bases and J by 12 bases, with 6 bases of the junction left unmatched. Looked up from germline, CDR1 is DFQATT and CDR2 is SNEGSKA (reference sequence). CDR3 length: 13 amino acids. The CDR3 spells CSARSGLAGVVYF. As DNA, the CDR3 is TGCAGTGCTAGATCGGGACTAGCGGGAGTGGTGTACTTC.

The J gene is TRBJ1-4, the V gene TRBV12-3 or TRBV12-4; 9 positions agree with TRBD1. This CDR3 has 13 residues. V lost 7 bases to trimming and J lost 8 bases; unmatched junction nucleotides: 5. CDR3 region: CASNGQGREKLFF. CDR3 bases: TGTGCCAGCAACGGACAGGGGCGGGAAAAACTGTTTTTT.

This chain uses TRBV6-1 with TRBJ2-1; D might be TRBD2 (5 bases). Germline assignment: CDR1 MNHNS and CDR2 SASEGT. The CDR3 runs to 13 residues. The V and J ends lost 4 bases and 4 bases respectively, with 8 bases between them. The CDR3 DNA reads TGTGCCAGCAGTGCAGAGCGGTACAATGAGCAGTTCTTC. It yields the protein CASSAERYNEQFF.

This rearrangement joins TRBV20-1 to TRBJ2-4; TRBD2 aligns across 10 bases. The V gene end was trimmed by 6 bases and the J gene end by 0 bases; junction bases not matched to a gene: 17. CDR1 and CDR2 (germline): DFQATT, SNEGSKA (reference sequence). This CDR3 spans 19 amino acids. This CDR3 reads CSAPNLRGTSVLAKNIQYF. In DNA, the CDR3 is TGCAGTGCCCCAAACCTGCGAGGGACTAGCGTTCTAGCCAAAAACATTCAGTACTTC.

The chain couples TRBV6-5 to TRBJ2-7; 8 nucleotides line up with TRBD1. V was pared by 4 bases and J by 5 bases, with 4 bases of the junction left unmatched. Germline values: CDR1 MNHEY, CDR2 SVGAGI. This CDR3 is built from 13 residues. In DNA form, the CDR3 reads TGTGCCAGCAGTTCGACAGGGGACCACGAGCAGTACTTC. Translated, it gives CASSSTGDHEQYF.

This clonotype was seen a single time. DNA of the CDR3: TGCAGTGTTACAGGACTAGCGGCCGGGGAGCTGTTTTTT. It encodes CSVTGLAAGELFF. J is TRBJ2-2 and V is TRBV20-1; 10 bases line up with TRBD2. Germline V gene sequence: CDR1 DFQATT, CDR2 SNEGSKA (reference sequence). Trimming at V came to 7 bases and at J to 6 bases, leaving 5 bases not matched to a gene. The CDR3 is 13 amino acids.

This rearrangement joins TRBV28 to TRBJ2-5, with 7 nucleotides matching TRBD1. V shed 8 bases and J 3 bases; nucleotides not matched to a gene: 21. This CDR3 region has 18 residues. CDR1 MDHEN and CDR2 SYDVKM come from the germline V gene. The CDR3 DNA reads as TGTGCCAGCCGACACCTAAGGGGCGTCACAGGGGCCGAAGAGACCCAGTACTTC. Its translation: CASRHLRGVTGAEETQYF.

The rearrangement links TRBV29-1 to TRBJ2-3; no reliable D call. The germline CDR1 and CDR2 sequences are SQVTM and ANQGSEA. Deletions cut 6 bases from V and 1 base from J, with 11 bases between. This CDR3 has 13 amino acids. The CDR3 sequence is CSVWEIGTDTQYF. The CDR3 nucleotides are TGCAGCGTCTGGGAAATCGGCACAGATACGCAGTATTTT.

Comment on this clonotype: A much larger clone lies a single base off, so this may be a read error. The chain has TRBV20-1 and TRBJ2-5; TRBD2 agrees at 8 bases. This CDR3 has 15 residues. The germline gives CDR1 DFQATT, CDR2 SNEGSKA (reference sequence). J lost 7 bases, V lost 1 base, and 11 bases had no gene match. The chain's CDR3 is CSARVGPAGEVTQYF. The CDR3 DNA reads TGCAGTGCTAGAGTCGGACCAGCGGGAGAGGTGACCCAGTACTTC.

V and J are TRBV5-1 and TRBJ2-5; possible D gene TRBD2, 5 bases. This CDR3 contains 16 residues. CDR1 is SGHRS, CDR2 YFSETQ, per germline. V lost 3 bases to trimming and J lost 5 bases, with 20 bases between them. As DNA, the CDR3 is TGCGCCAGCAGCTCCACCAGACTGGGAGAGGTTGAGACCCAGTACTTC. The encoded protein is CASSSTRLGEVETQYF.

V is TRBV7-2 and J is TRBJ1-5; TRBD1 might be the D (6 bases). CDR3 size: 15 residues. Trimming removed 5 bases from V and 6 bases from J, with 17 bases in between. CDR1 and CDR2 (germline): SGHTA, FQGNSA. The CDR3 region has the DNA TGTGCCAGCAGCCAAACGGGGGGCAAGGGTCAGCCCCAGCATTTT. This translates into CASSQTGGKGQPQHF.

V usage is TRBV19 and J usage is TRBJ2-2, with TRBD2 as a possible D gene (6 bases). The germline V and J ends were trimmed by 8 bases and 4 bases, with 11 bases remaining between them. Germline V lookup: CDR1 LNHDA, CDR2 SQIVND (reference sequence). This CDR3 has 13 residues. This chain's CDR3 is CASFGSRTGELFF. CDR3 nucleotide sequence: TGTGCCAGTTTCGGGAGTCGCACCGGGGAGCTGTTTTTT.

In this sample, this clonotype turned up a few times. The V call is TRBV7-8, the J call TRBJ2-3, with D perhaps TRBD1 (6 bases). This CDR3 is 16 amino acids long. The germline gives CDR1 SGHVS, CDR2 FQNEAQ. V lost 7 bases and J lost 6, with 23 bases in between. The CDR3 nucleotides read TGTGCCAGCACCCCCCCCAGGGGCCGATTCAGGGATACGCAGTATTTT. It translates to CASTPPRGRFRDTQYF.

This clonotype was counted once. The V and J genes are TRBV28 and TRBJ2-5; 9 bases line up with TRBD1. Germline values: CDR1 MDHEN, CDR2 SYDVKM. V lost 5 bases to trimming and J lost 1 base; unmatched junction nucleotides: 5. The CDR3 totals 15 residues. CDR3 protein: CASSPTTGGQETQYF. Written as DNA, the CDR3 is TGTGCCAGCAGTCCCACGACAGGGGGCCAAGAGACCCAGTACTTC.

V usage is TRBV7-8 and J usage is TRBJ2-2; 12 bases match TRBD2. This CDR3 comprises 17 residues. V lost 1 base, J lost 8 bases, and 8 bases stayed unmatched. Germline V gene sequence: CDR1 SGHVS, CDR2 FQNEAQ. CDR3 residues: CASSLGTSGTQAGELFF. The CDR3, as DNA: TGTGCCAGCAGCTTAGGGACTAGCGGGACCCAGGCTGGGGAGCTGTTTTTT.

The J gene is TRBJ2-3, the V gene TRBV13; either TRBD1 or TRBD2 may fit D (6 bases each). V was trimmed by 4 bases and J by 2 bases, leaving 13 bases between them. Germline lookup yields CDR1 PRHDT and CDR2 FYEKMQ (reference sequence). This CDR3 spans 15 amino acids. The CDR3 DNA reads as TGTGCCAGCAGCTCAGAAGGGGGGATCACAGATACGCAGTATTTT. Amino acids: CASSSEGGITDTQYF. Full variable domain (outside the CDR3, taken from reference TRBV13 and TRBJ2-3): AAGVIQSPRHLIKEKRETATLKCYPIPRHDTVYWYQQGPGQDPQFLISFYEKMQSDKGSIPDRFSAQQFSDYHSELNMSSLELGDSALYFCASSSEGGITDTQYFGPGTRLTVL.